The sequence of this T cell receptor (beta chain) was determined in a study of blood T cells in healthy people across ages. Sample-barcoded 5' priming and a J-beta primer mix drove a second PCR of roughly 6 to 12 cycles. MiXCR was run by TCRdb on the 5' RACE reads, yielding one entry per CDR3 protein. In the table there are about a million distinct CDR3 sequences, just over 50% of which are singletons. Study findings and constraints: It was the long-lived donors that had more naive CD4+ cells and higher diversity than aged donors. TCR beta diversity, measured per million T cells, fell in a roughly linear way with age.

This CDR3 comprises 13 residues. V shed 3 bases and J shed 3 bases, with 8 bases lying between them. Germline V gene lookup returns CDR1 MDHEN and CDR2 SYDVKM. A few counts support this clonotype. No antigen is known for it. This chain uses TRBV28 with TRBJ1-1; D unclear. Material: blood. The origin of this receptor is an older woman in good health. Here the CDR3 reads CASSFGVHTEAFF. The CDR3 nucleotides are TGTGCCAGCAGTTTCGGGGTGCACACTGAAGCTTTCTTT.